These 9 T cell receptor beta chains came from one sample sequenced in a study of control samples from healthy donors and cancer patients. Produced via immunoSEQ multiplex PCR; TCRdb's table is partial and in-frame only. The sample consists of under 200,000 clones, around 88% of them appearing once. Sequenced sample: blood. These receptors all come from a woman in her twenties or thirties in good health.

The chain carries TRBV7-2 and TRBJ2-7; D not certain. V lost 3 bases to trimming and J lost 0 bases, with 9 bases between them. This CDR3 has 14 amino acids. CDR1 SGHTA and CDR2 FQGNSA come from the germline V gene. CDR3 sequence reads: CASSFGRTSYEQYF. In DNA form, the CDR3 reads TGTGCCAGCAGCTTCGGACGGACCTCCTACGAGCAGTACTTC.

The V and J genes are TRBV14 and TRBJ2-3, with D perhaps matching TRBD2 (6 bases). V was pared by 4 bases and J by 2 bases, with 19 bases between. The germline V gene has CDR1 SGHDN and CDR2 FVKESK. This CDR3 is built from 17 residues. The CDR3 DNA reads TGTGCCAGCAGCCTCTTCGGGGCGGGGAGCCTCACAGATACGCAGTATTTT. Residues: CASSLFGAGSLTDTQYF.

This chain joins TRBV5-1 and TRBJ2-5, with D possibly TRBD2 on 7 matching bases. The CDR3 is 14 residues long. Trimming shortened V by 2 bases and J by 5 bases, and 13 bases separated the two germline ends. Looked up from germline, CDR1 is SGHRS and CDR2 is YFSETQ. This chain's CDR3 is CASSFGGGGETQYF. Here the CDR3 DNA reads TGCGCCAGCAGCTTCGGCGGGGGCGGGGAGACCCAGTACTTC.

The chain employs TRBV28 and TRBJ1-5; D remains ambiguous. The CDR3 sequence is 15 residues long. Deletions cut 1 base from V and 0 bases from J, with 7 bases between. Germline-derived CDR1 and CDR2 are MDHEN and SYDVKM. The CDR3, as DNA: TGTGCCAGCAGTTTATACCTTAATAGCAATCAGCCCCAGCATTTT. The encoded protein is CASSLYLNSNQPQHF.

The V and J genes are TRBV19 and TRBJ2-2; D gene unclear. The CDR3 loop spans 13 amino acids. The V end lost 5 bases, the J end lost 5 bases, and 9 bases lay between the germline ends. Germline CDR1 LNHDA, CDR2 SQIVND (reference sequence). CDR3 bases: TGTGCCAGTAGTGGGTCAGGTACCGGGGAGCTGTTTTTT. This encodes CASSGSGTGELFF. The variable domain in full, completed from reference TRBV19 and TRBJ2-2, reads DGGITQSPKYLFRKEGQNVTLSCEQNLNHDAMYWYRQDPGQGLRLIYYSQIVNDFQKGDIAEGYSVSREKKESFPLTVTSAQKNPTAFYLCASSGSGTGELFFGEGSRLTVL.

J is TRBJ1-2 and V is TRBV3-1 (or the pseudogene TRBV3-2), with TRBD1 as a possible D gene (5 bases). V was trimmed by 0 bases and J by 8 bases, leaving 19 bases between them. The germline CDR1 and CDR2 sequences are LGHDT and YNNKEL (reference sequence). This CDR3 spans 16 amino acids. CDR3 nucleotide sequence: TGTGCCAGCAGCCAAGATAGGGGCCAGGGTCATCGCGGCTACACCTTC. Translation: CASSQDRGQGHRGYTF.

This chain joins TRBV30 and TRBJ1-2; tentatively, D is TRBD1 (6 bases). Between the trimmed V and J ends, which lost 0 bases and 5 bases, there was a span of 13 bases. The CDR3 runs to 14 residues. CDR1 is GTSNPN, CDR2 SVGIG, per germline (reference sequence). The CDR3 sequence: CAWSVFRTAYGYTF. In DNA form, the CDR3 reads TGTGCCTGGAGTGTTTTCAGGACAGCATATGGCTACACCTTC. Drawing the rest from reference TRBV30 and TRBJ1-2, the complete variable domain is SQTIHQWPATLVQPVGSPLSLECTVEGTSNPNLYWYRQAAGRGLQLLFYSVGIGQISSEVPQNLSASRPQDRQFILSSKKLLLSDSGFYLCAWSVFRTAYGYTFGSGTRLTVV.

CDR3 sequence (DNA): TGTGCCAGCAGCGCTGGCAGGGCCGACCCCCTGAACACTGAAGCTTTCTTT. As protein: CASSAGRADPLNTEAFF. The gene calls are TRBV9 and TRBJ1-1; D may be TRBD1 (5 bases). The V end lost 3 bases, the J end lost 0 bases, and 18 bases lay between the germline ends. Germline values: CDR1 SGDLS, CDR2 YYNGEE. This CDR3 region has 17 residues.

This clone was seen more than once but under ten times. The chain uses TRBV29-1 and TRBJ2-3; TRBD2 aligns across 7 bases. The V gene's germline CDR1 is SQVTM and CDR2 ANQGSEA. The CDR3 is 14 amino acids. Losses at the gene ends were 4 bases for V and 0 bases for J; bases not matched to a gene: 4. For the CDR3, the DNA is TGCAGCGTTGTAGAAGCGGGAAGCACAGATACGCAGTATTTT. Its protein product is CSVVEAGSTDTQYF.